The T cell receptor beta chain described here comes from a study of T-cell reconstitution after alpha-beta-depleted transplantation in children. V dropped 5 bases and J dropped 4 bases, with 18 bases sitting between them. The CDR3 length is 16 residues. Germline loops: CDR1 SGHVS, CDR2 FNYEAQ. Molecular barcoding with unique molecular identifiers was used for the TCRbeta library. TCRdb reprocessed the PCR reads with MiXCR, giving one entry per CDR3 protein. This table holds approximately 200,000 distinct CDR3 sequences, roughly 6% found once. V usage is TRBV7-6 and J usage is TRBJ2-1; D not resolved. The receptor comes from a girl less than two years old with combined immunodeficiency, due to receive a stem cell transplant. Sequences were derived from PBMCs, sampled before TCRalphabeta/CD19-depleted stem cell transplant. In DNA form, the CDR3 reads TGTGCCAGCAGCCTTACCCCCCATATTCCATACAATGAGCAGTTCTTC. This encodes CASSLTPHIPYNEQFF. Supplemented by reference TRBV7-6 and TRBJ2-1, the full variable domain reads GAGVSQSPRYKVTKRGQDVALRCDPISGHVSLYWYRQALGQGPEFLTYFNYEAQQDKSGLPNDRFSAERPEGSISTLTIQRTEQRDSAMYRCASSLTPHIPYNEQFFGPGTRLTVL.